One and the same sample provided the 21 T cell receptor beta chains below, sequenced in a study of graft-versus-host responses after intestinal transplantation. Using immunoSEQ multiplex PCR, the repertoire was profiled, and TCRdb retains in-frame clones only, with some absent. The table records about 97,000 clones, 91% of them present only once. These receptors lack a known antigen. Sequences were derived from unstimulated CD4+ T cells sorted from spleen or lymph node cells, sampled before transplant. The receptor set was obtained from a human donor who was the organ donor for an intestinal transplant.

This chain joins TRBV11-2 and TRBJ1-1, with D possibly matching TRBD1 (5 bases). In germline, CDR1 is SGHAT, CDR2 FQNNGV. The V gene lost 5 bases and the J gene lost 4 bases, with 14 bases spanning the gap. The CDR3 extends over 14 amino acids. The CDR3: CASSPTRGGTEAFF. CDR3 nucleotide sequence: TGTGCCAGCAGCCCAACGCGGGGGGGCACTGAAGCTTTCTTT.

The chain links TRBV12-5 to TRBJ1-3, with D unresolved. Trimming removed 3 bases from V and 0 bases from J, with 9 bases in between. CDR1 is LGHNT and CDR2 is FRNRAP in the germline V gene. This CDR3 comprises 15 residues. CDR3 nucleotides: TGTGCTAGTGGTTTTTTGCCTAACTCTGGAAACACCATATATTTT. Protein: CASGFLPNSGNTIYF. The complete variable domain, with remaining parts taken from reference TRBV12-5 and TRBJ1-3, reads DARVTQTPRHKVTEMGQEVTMRCQPILGHNTVFWYRQTMMQGLELLAYFRNRAPLDDSGMPKDRFSAEMPDATLATLKIQPSEPRDSAVYFCASGFLPNSGNTIYFGEGSWLTVV.

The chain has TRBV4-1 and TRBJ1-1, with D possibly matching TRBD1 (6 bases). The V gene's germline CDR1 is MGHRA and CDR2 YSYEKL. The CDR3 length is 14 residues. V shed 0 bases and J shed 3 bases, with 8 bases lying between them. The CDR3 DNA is TGCGCCAGCAGCCAAGAACCAGGGGACACTGAAGCTTTCTTT. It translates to CASSQEPGDTEAFF.

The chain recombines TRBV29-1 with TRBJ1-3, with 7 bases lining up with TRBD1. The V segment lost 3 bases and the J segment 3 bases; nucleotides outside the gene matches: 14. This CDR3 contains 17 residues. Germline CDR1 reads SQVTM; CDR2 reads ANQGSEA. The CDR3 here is CSVDETATRGSGNTIYF. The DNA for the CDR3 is TGCAGCGTTGACGAGACAGCTACCAGGGGGAGTGGAAACACCATATATTTT.

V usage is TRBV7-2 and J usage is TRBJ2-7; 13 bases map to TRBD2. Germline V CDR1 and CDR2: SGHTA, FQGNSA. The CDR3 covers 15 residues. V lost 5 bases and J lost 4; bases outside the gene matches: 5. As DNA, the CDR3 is TGTGCCAGCAGCCTCCGGACTAGCGGGGGATACGAGCAGTACTTC. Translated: CASSLRTSGGYEQYF.

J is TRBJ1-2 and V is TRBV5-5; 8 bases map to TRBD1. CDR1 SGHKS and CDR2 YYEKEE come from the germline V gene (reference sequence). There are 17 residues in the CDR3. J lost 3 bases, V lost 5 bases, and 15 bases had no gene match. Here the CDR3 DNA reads TGTGCCAGCAGGACGAGGGACAGGAGTGGGGTAGACTATGGCTACACCTTC. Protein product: CASRTRDRSGVDYGYTF. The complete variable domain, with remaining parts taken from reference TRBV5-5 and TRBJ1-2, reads DAGVTQSPTHLIKTRGQQVTLRCSPISGHKSVSWYQQVLGQGPQFIFQYYEKEERGRGNFPDRFSARQFPNYSSELNVNALLLGDSALYLCASRTRDRSGVDYGYTFGSGTRLTVV.

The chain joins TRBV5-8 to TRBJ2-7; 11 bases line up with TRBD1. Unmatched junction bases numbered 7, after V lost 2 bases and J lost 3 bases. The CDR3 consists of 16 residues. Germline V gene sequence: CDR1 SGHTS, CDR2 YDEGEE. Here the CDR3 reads CASSFKQDRGHYEQYF. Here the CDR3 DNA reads TGTGCCAGCAGCTTTAAGCAGGACAGGGGGCACTACGAGCAGTACTTC. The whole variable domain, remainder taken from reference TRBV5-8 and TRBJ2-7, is EAGVTQSPTHLIKTRGQQATLRCSPISGHTSVYWYQQALGLGLQFLLWYDEGEERNRGNFPPRFSGRQFPNYSSELNVNALELEDSALYLCASSFKQDRGHYEQYFGPGTRLTVT.

The CDR3 spells CASSLLFQKGRVTDTQYF. CDR3 DNA sequence: TGTGCCAGCAGCTTATTGTTTCAAAAGGGGCGCGTCACAGATACGCAGTATTTT. The genes are TRBV5-6 and TRBJ2-3, with a tentative D call TRBD1 (5 bases). Germline CDR1 and CDR2: SGHDT and YYEEEE. This CDR3 contains 18 residues. The V end lost 2 bases, the J end lost 2 bases, and 21 bases lay between the germline ends.

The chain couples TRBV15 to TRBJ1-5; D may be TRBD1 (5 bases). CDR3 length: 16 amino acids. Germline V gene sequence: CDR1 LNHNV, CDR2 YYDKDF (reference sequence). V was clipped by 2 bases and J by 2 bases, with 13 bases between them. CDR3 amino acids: CATSRFQGSRNQPQHF. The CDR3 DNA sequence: TGTGCCACCAGCAGATTTCAGGGTTCCCGCAATCAGCCCCAGCATTTT.

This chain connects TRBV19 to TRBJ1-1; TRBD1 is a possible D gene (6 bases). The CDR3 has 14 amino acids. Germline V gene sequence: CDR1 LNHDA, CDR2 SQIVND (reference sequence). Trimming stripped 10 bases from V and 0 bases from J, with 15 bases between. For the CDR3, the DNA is TGTGCCACCAGGGACAACCGGATGAACACTGAAGCTTTCTTT. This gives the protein CATRDNRMNTEAFF.

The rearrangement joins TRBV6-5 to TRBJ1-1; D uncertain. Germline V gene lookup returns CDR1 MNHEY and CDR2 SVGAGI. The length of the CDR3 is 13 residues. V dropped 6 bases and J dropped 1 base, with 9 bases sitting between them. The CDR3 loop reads CASSQTRNTEAFF. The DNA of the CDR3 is TGTGCCAGCAGCCAAACCAGGAACACTGAAGCTTTCTTT.

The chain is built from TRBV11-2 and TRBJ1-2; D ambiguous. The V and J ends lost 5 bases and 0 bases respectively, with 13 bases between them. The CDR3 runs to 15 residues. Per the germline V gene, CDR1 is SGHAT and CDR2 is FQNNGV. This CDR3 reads CASSPSGSPNYGYTF. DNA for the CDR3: TGTGCCAGCAGCCCAAGCGGTAGTCCTAACTATGGCTACACCTTC.

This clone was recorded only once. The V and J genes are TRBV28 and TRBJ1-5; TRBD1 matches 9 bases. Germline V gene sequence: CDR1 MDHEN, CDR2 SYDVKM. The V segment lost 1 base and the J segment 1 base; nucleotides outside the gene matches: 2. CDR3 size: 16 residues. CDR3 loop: CASSLLTGGSNQPQHF. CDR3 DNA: TGTGCCAGCAGTTTATTGACAGGGGGAAGCAATCAGCCCCAGCATTTT.

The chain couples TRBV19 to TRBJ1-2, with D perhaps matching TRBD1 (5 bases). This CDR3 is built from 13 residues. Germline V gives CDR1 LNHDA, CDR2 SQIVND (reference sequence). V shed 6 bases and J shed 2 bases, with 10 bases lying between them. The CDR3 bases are TGTGCCAGTAGAACAGACAGAAACTATGGCTACACCTTC. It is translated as CASRTDRNYGYTF.

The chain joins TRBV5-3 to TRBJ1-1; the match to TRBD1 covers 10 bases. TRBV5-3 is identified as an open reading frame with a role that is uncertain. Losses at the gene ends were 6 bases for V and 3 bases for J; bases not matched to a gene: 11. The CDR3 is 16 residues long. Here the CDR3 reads CARIRQGAFKDTEAFF. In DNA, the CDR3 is TGTGCCAGAATAAGACAGGGGGCGTTTAAAGACACTGAAGCTTTCTTT.

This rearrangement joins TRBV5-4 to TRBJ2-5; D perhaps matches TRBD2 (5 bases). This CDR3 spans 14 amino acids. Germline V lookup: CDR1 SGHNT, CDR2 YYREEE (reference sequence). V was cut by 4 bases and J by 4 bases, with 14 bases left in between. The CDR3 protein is CASSNLARGETQYF. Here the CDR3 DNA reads TGTGCCAGCAGCAATCTGGCCCGGGGAGAGACCCAGTACTTC.

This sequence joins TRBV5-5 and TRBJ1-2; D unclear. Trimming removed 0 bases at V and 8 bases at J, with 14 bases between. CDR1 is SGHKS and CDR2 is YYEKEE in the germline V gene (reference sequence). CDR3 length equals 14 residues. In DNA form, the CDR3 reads TGTGCCAGCAGCTTGGCAGGAGGTCCCTCGGGCTACACCTTC. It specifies CASSLAGGPSGYTF. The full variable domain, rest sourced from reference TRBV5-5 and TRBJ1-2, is DAGVTQSPTHLIKTRGQQVTLRCSPISGHKSVSWYQQVLGQGPQFIFQYYEKEERGRGNFPDRFSARQFPNYSSELNVNALLLGDSALYLCASSLAGGPSGYTFGSGTRLTVV.

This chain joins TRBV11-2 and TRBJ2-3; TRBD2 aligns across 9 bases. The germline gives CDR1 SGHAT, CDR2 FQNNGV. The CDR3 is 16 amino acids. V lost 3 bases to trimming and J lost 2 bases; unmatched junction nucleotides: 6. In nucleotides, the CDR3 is TGTGCCAGCAGCTTCACTAGCGGGCGCTCCACAGATACGCAGTATTTT. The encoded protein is CASSFTSGRSTDTQYF. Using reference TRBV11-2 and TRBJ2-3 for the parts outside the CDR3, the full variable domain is EAGVAQSPRYKIIEKRQSVAFWCNPISGHATLYWYQQILGQGPKLLIQFQNNGVVDDSQLPKDRFSAERLKGVDSTLKIQPAKLEDSAVYLCASSFTSGRSTDTQYFGPGTRLTVL.

This CDR3 reads CSVDGSHNEQYF. CDR3 DNA sequence: TGCAGCGTTGACGGGAGTCATAACGAGCAGTACTTC. The chain combines TRBV29-1 with TRBJ2-7, with a possible D match to TRBD2 (6 bases). The CDR3 contains 12 residues. With 3 bases removed from V and 5 bases from J, the gap between germline ends came to 11 bases. Germline assignment: CDR1 SQVTM and CDR2 ANQGSEA.

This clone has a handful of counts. CDR3 amino acids: CAVLITAANYGYTF. The CDR3 DNA is TGTGCCGTCCTAATTACAGCGGCTAACTATGGCTACACCTTC. This chain connects TRBV10-3 to TRBJ1-2; D remains unclear. V was cut by 11 bases and J by 0 bases, with 16 bases left in between. The CDR3 is 14 residues long. Germline CDR1 is ENHRY and CDR2 is SYGVKD.

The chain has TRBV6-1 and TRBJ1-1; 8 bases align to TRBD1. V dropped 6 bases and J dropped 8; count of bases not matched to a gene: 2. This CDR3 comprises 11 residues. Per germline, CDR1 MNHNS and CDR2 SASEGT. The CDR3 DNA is TGTGCCAGCAGCTGGACAGGGGAAGCTTTCTTT. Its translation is CASSWTGEAFF.